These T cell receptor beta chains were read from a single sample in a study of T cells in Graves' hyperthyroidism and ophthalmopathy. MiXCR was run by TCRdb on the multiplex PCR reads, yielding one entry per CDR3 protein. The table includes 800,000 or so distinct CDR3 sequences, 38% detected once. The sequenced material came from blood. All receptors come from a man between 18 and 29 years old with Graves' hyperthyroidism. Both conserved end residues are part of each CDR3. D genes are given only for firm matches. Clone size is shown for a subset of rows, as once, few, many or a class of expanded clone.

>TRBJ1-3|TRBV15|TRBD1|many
CATSSGTVSGNTIYF
TGTGCCACCAGCAGCGGGACAGTCTCTGGAAACACCATATATTTT
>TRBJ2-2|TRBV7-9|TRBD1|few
CASSSYRGTGELFF
TGTGCCAGCAGCTCATACAGGGGCACCGGGGAGCTGTTTTTT
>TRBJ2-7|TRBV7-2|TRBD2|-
CASSFVGRISYEQYF
TGTGCCAGCAGCTTTGTCGGGAGGATCTCCTACGAGCAGTACTTC
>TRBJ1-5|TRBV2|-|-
CASSLTADNQPQHF
TGTGCCAGCAGCCTCACGGCAGACAATCAGCCCCAGCATTTT
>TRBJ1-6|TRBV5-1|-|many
CASSLMDSSNSPLHF
TGCGCCAGCAGCCTGATGGACAGCTCGAATTCACCCCTCCACTTT
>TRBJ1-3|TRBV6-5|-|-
CASSYARGRVDTIYF
TGTGCCAGCAGTTACGCCCGGGGCAGGGTAGACACCATATATTTT
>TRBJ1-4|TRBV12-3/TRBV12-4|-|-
CASTGPGGEKLLF
TGTGCCAGCACGGGACCCGGGGGTGAAAAACTGCTTTTT
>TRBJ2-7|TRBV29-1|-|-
CSLTGGPYEQYF
TGCAGCTTGACCGGGGGTCCCTACGAGCAGTACTTC
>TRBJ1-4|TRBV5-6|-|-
CASSLSGTEKLFF
TGTGCCAGCAGCTTGTCGGGGACTGAAAAACTGTTTTTT
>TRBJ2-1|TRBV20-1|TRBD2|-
CSARGLAGASSYNEQFF
TGCAGTGCTAGAGGGCTAGCGGGGGCAAGCTCCTACAATGAGCAGTTCTTC
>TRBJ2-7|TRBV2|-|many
CASSILEQYF
TGTGCCAGCAGTATACTCGAGCAGTACTTC
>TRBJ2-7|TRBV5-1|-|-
CASSLRRDNEQYF
TGCGCCAGCAGCTTGCGGCGGGACAACGAGCAGTACTTC
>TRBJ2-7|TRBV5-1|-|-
CASSLETSSSDGQEQYF
TGCGCCAGCAGCTTGGAGACTAGCAGTTCCGATGGACAGGAGCAGTACTTC
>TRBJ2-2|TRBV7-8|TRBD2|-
CASSLSGTLLPGELFF
TGTGCCAGCAGCTTAAGCGGGACTCTCCTGCCAGGGGAGCTGTTTTTT
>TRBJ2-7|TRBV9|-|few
CASSVDTFSYEQYF
TGTGCCAGCAGCGTAGACACCTTCTCCTACGAGCAGTACTTC
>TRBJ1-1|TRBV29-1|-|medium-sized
CSSGVSTEAFF
TGCAGCTCCGGGGTCAGCACTGAAGCTTTCTTT
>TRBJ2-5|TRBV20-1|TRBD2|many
CSAGGGTQYF
TGCAGTGCCGGGGGGGGGACCCAGTACTTC
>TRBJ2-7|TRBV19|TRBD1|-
CASRLDRDSYEQYF
TGTGCCAGTAGGTTGGACAGGGACTCCTACGAGCAGTACTTC
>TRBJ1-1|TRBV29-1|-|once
CSVRGITEAFF
TGCAGCGTCAGGGGTATAACTGAAGCTTTCTTT
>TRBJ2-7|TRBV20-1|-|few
CSAWGGTESYEQYF
TGCAGTGCTTGGGGAGGGACAGAATCCTACGAGCAGTACTTC
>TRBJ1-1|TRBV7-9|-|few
CASSQDGEGTEAFF
TGTGCCAGCAGCCAAGATGGAGAGGGCACTGAAGCTTTCTTT
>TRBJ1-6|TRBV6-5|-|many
CASWGSPLHF
TGTGCCAGCTGGGGCTCACCCCTCCACTTT
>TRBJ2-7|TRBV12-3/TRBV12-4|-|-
CASGSISGDEQYF
TGTGCCAGCGGATCGATATCGGGGGACGAGCAGTACTTC
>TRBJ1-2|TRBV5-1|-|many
CASSLEMGPYGYTF
TGCGCCAGCAGCTTGGAGATGGGACCTTATGGCTACACCTTC
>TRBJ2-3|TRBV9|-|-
CASSQDGGATDTQYF
TGTGCCAGCAGCCAAGATGGGGGGGCCACAGATACGCAGTATTTT
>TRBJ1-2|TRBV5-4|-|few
CASSLDEDLGYTF
TGTGCCAGCAGCTTGGATGAGGACTTGGGCTACACCTTC
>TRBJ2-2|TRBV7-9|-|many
CASVVNTGELFF
TGTGCCAGCGTAGTGAACACCGGGGAGCTGTTTTTT
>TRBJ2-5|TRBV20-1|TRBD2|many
CSASGGAETQYF
TGCAGTGCTAGCGGGGGGGCCGAGACCCAGTACTTC
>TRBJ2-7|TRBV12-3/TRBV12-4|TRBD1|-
CASSNDRAEYF
TGTGCCAGCAGCAACGACAGGGCCGAGTACTTC
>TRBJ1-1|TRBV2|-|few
CASVRLEGKTEAFF
TGTGCCAGCGTGAGGTTAGAGGGGAAAACTGAAGCTTTCTTT